This T cell receptor (beta chain) originates from a study of Ad26.COV2.S vaccination and SARS-CoV-2 variants. Whole-study results and caveats: Among vaccine recipients, spike-specific TCR breadth exceeded that of placebo recipients.

Data came from immunoSEQ multiplex PCR; TCRdb stores just in-frame clones and leaves some out. The sample includes roughly 410,000 clones, 80% to 90% of them seen just once. Described treatment: some 20 received Ad26.COV2.S at low or high dose, single or two shots; about 5 received placebo; per-sample allocation not given. Specimen acquisition occurred on day 63 following the initial vaccine or placebo injection. In Boston, an adult donor aged 18-55 years took part. To note about this clone: The target antigen is unknown.

The CDR3 length is 15 residues. Germline assignment: CDR1 SGHAT and CDR2 FQNNGV. V lost 4 bases to trimming and J lost 7 bases; unmatched junction nucleotides: 8. The rearrangement joins TRBV11-2 to TRBJ1-3, with TRBD1 matching 9 bases. This specimen was peripheral blood, taken in a trial of Ad26.COV2.S vaccine versus placebo. This clonotype was obtained from a person aged 18-65 years who received the Ad26.COV2.S COVID-19 vaccine or a placebo. As DNA, the CDR3 is TGTGCCAGCAGCTGGCTCGGGGACAGGGCGAACACCATATATTTT. It translates to CASSWLGDRANTIYF.